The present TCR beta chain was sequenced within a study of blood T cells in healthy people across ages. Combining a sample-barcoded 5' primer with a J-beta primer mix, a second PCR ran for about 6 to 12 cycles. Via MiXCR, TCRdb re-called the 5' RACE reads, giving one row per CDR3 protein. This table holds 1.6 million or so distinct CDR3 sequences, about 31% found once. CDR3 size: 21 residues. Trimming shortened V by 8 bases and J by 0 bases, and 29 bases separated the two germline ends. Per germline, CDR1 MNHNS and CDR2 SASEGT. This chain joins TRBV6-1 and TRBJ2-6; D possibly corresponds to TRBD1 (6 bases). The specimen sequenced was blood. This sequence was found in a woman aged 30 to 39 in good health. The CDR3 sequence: CASEGEIPRGFPSSGANVLTF. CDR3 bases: TGTGCCAGCGAAGGGGAAATCCCCAGGGGATTCCCCTCCTCTGGGGCCAACGTCCTGACTTTC.